This T cell receptor beta chain is from a study of CD8 T cells in ankylosing spondylitis. Study-wide findings and caveats: Prior literature has documented some motif variants in synovial fluid and blood from reactive arthritis. What seemed typical of ankylosing spondylitis blood was a TCR beta motif built from fewer than ten highly homologous variants. Significantly higher representation of disease-linked clones was reported for matched ankylosing spondylitis synovial fluid.

Note on this clonotype: What it binds is not known.

Construction of TCR beta libraries was performed using quantitative 5'-RACE with molecular barcodes. Using its own MiXCR run on the 5' RACE reads, TCRdb lists one record per CDR3 protein. In the table there are under 950,000 distinct CDR3 sequences, over 15% of which are singletons. Per germline, CDR1 MDHEN and CDR2 SYDVKM. The V end lost 8 bases, the J end lost 0 bases, and 16 bases lay between the germline ends. The CDR3 covers 15 residues. This receptor was obtained from a male donor with ankylosing spondylitis. The chain uses TRBV28 and TRBJ2-5; perhaps TRBD1 as D (7 bases). The sequencing sample was made of blood, either unsorted or a sorted T cell fraction (not recorded which). In DNA form, the CDR3 reads TGTGCCAGCCAGGGGGGCGGGATGAACCAAGAGACCCAGTACTTC. The encoded protein is CASQGGGMNQETQYF.